Here is one T cell receptor (beta chain) with its context. The data were taken from a study of blood T cell repertoires in COVID-19. Study context: Material from acute and convalescent COVID-19 was sourced from the United States, Italy and Spain. The cDNA or gDNA used as material had been derived from T cells, B-cell-depleted T cells, or PBMCs.

Authors' analysis steps: Quantification of nucleated cells was approximated via reference gene primer amplification. Produced via immunoSEQ multiplex PCR; TCRdb's table is partial and in-frame only. The D gene and trimming were derived from the DNA, and the V and J assignments and clone size from that table. Of about 72,000 clones in the sample, nearly 90% were seen once. Losses at the gene ends were 4 bases for V and 9 bases for J; bases not matched to a gene: 17. CDR3 length equals 16 residues. The receptor's source is a man aged 50 or older with acute or convalescent COVID-19. The J gene is TRBJ1-1, the V gene TRBV23-1; 7 bases line up with TRBD1. TRBV23-1 is assigned to the ORF class and has an uncertain function. Sequenced: peripheral blood. The CDR3 DNA is TGCGCCAGCAGTCTTCCCTTTGCAGGGGGACGGGCTCAAGCTTTCTTT. Its translation is CASSLPFAGGRAQAFF.